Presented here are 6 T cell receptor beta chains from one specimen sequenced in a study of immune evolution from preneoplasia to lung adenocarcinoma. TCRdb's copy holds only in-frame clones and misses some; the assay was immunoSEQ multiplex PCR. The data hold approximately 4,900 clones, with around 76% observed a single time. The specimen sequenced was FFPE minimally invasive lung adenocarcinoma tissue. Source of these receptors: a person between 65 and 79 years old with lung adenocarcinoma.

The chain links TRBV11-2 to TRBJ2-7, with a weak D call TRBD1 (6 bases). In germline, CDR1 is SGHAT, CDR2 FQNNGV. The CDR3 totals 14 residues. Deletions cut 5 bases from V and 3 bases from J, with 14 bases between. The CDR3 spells CASSPPTGIYEQYF. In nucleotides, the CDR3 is TGTGCCAGCAGCCCACCGACAGGCATCTACGAGCAGTACTTC. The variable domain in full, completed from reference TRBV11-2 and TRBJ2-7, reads EAGVAQSPRYKIIEKRQSVAFWCNPISGHATLYWYQQILGQGPKLLIQFQNNGVVDDSQLPKDRFSAERLKGVDSTLKIQPAKLEDSAVYLCASSPPTGIYEQYFGPGTRLTVT.

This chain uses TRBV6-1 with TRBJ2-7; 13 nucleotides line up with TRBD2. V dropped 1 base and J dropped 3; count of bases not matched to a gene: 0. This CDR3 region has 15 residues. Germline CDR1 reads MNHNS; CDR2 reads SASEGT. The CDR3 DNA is TGTGCCAGCAGTGAAGGGACTAGCGGGAGCTACGAGCAGTACTTC. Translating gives CASSEGTSGSYEQYF.

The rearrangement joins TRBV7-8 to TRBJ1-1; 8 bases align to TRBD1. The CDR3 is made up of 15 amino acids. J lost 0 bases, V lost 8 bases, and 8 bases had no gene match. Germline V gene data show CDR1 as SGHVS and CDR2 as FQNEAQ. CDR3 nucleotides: TGTGCCAGCTTCCAGGGGGCGCGCATGAACACTGAAGCTTTCTTT. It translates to CASFQGARMNTEAFF.

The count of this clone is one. CDR3 sequence (DNA): TGTGCCAGCAGCTTGGGCGGGAAAACAGATACGCAGTATTTT. It translates to CASSLGGKTDTQYF. The chain carries TRBV5-6 and TRBJ2-3, with D possibly TRBD2 on 6 matching bases. The germline V and J ends were trimmed by 0 bases and 3 bases, with 8 bases remaining between them. The CDR3 runs 14 residues. Germline V gives CDR1 SGHDT, CDR2 YYEEEE. The entire variable domain, with the rest obtained from reference TRBV5-6 and TRBJ2-3, is as follows: DAGVTQSPTHLIKTRGQQVTLRCSPKSGHDTVSWYQQALGQGPQFIFQYYEEEERQRGNFPDRFSGHQFPNYSSELNVNALLLGDSALYLCASSLGGKTDTQYFGPGTRLTVL.

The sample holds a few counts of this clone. The CDR3: CASSPSGSGTGELFF. CDR3 nucleotide sequence: TGCGCCAGCAGCCCCAGCGGGAGCGGCACCGGGGAGCTGTTTTTT. This chain joins TRBV5-1 and TRBJ2-2; 8 positions agree with TRBD2. Germline V lookup: CDR1 SGHRS, CDR2 YFSETQ. V was clipped by 4 bases and J by 4 bases; unmatched bases: 6. The CDR3 loop spans 15 amino acids. Looking up the rest from reference TRBV5-1 and TRBJ2-2 gives the full variable domain: KAGVTQTPRYLIKTRGQQVTLSCSPISGHRSVSWYQQTPGQGLQFLFEYFSETQRNKGNFPGRFSGRQFSNSRSEMNVSTLELGDSALYLCASSPSGSGTGELFFGEGSRLTVL.

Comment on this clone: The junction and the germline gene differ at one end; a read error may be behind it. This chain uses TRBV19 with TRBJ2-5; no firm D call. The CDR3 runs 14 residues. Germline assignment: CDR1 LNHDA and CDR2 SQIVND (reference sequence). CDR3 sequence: CTSGGSVGGETQYF. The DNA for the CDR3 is TGTACCAGTGGCGGTTCGGTTGGTGGAGAGACCCAGTACTTC.